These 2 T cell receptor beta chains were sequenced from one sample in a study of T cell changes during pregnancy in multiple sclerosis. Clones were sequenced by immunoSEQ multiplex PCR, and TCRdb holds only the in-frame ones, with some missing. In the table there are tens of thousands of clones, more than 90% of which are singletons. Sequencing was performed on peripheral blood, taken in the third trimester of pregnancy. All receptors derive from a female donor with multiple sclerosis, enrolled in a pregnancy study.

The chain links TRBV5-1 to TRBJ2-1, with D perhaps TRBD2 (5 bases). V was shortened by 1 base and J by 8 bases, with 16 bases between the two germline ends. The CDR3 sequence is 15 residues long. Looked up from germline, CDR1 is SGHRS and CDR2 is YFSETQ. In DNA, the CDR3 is TGCGCCAGCAGCTTGTTAGCCTCCGACGGGGATGAGCAGTTCTTC. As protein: CASSLLASDGDEQFF.

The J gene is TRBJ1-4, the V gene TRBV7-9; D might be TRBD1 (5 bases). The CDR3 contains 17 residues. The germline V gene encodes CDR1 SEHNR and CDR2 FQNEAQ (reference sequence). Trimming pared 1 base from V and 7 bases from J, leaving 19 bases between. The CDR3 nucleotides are TGTGCCAGCAGCTTAGGTCTAGGTACAGGCCAGGGTGAAAAACTGTTTTTT. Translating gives CASSLGLGTGQGEKLFF.